The clone carrying this TCR beta chain was detected only a few times. PCR was performed using 60 Vbeta and 13 Jbeta primers. Only in-frame clones appear in the TCRdb table, and some are missing; sequencing was by immunoSEQ multiplex PCR. The data contain some 170,000 clones, 75% of them seen just once; the ten biggest clones take up about 2.7%. This sample stems from a study of cytomegalovirus exposure and HLA in healthy donors. The CDR3 extends over 14 amino acids. The V segment lost 2 bases and the J segment 7 bases; nucleotides outside the gene matches: 5. Germline values: CDR1 SGHRS, CDR2 YFSETQ. The origin of this receptor is a woman in her 50s in good health and CMV-seropositive. This chain connects TRBV5-1 to TRBJ1-1; TRBD1 aligns across 10 bases. Input material: PBMCs. The DNA for the CDR3 is TGCGCCAGCAGCTTTGACAGGGGGCATGGTGAAGCTTTCTTT. It codes for CASSFDRGHGEAFF.